A selection of T cell receptor beta chains follows, all from one sample in a study of a mutant IDH1 vaccine in newly diagnosed glioma. Antigens for these TCRs are unknown. The table came from immunoSEQ multiplex PCR; TCRdb's copy has only in-frame clones and leaves some out. The table includes 60,000 to 75,000 clones, around 87% detected once. The material sequenced was PBMCs, taken from a glioma patient whose treatment included an IDH1 peptide vaccine. Every receptor here comes from a man aged 30 to 39 with glioma. CDR3s include the opening cysteine and the closing phenylalanine or tryptophan. The order of the fields is D gene, V gene, J gene, clone size, CDR3 DNA, CDR3 protein. The D gene is left open where the match is weak. Clone size is stated in some rows and not others, as once, few, many or a class when expanded.

d_call: TRBD1; v_call: TRBV5-6; j_call: TRBJ2-3; clone_size: NA; cdr3_nt: TGTGCCAGCAGCTTAAGGGGGCCGGGCACAGATACGCAGTATTTT; cdr3_aa: CASSLRGPGTDTQYF
d_call: TRBD1; v_call: TRBV30; j_call: TRBJ1-3; clone_size: NA; cdr3_nt: TGTGCCTGGAGTACTCCTAGATCGACAGGGCCTGGAAACACCATATATTTT; cdr3_aa: CAWSTPRSTGPGNTIYF
d_call: TRBD2; v_call: TRBV6-1; j_call: TRBJ2-7; clone_size: NA; cdr3_nt: TGTGCCAGCAGTGGGACTAGCGTATCCTACGAGCAGTACTTC; cdr3_aa: CASSGTSVSYEQYF
d_call: NA; v_call: TRBV19; j_call: TRBJ1-3; clone_size: NA; cdr3_nt: TGTGCCAGTAGTCTCGGACGGGCCGTATACTCTGGAAACACCATATATTTT; cdr3_aa: CASSLGRAVYSGNTIYF
d_call: NA; v_call: TRBV4-1; j_call: TRBJ2-1; clone_size: NA; cdr3_nt: TGCGCCAGCAGCCAAGTACGCCGCAATGAGCAGTTCTTC; cdr3_aa: CASSQVRRNEQFF
d_call: NA; v_call: TRBV30; j_call: TRBJ2-3; clone_size: once; cdr3_nt: TGTGCCTGGAGGGGACCACCTTTAGGGACAGATACGCAGTATTTT; cdr3_aa: CAWRGPPLGTDTQYF
d_call: NA; v_call: TRBV28; j_call: TRBJ2-1; clone_size: NA; cdr3_nt: TGTGCCATCCGCGATCGGGGCAACCCTCGGGGTGAGCAGTTCTTC; cdr3_aa: CAIRDRGNPRGEQFF
d_call: NA; v_call: TRBV4-1; j_call: TRBJ2-3; clone_size: NA; cdr3_nt: TGCGCCAGCAGCCAAGAGGCCAGCTCCCCAGATACGCAGTATTTT; cdr3_aa: CASSQEASSPDTQYF
d_call: TRBD1; v_call: TRBV7-2; j_call: TRBJ1-4; clone_size: NA; cdr3_nt: TGTGCCAGCAGCTTCAGGGACAGCAAGAACCTGTTTTTT; cdr3_aa: CASSFRDSKNLFF
d_call: TRBD2; v_call: TRBV28; j_call: TRBJ2-5; clone_size: NA; cdr3_nt: TGTGCCAGCAGTCCCCCGGGAGGTTACGGAGAGACCCAGTACTTC; cdr3_aa: CASSPPGGYGETQYF
d_call: TRBD1; v_call: TRBV18; j_call: TRBJ2-6; clone_size: NA; cdr3_nt: TGTGCCAGCTCACCCCGGGACAGGTCTACCCACTCTGGGGCCAACGTCCTGACTTTC; cdr3_aa: CASSPRDRSTHSGANVLTF
d_call: NA; v_call: TRBV28; j_call: TRBJ1-2; clone_size: NA; cdr3_nt: TGTGCCAGCAGCTTCAACAGGGTCGGTGGCTACACCTTC; cdr3_aa: CASSFNRVGGYTF
d_call: NA; v_call: TRBV19; j_call: TRBJ1-6; clone_size: once; cdr3_nt: TGTGCCAGTACCACCCGTGGGGAACCCCTCCACTTT; cdr3_aa: CASTTRGEPLHF
d_call: TRBD2; v_call: TRBV11-3; j_call: TRBJ2-3; clone_size: NA; cdr3_nt: TGTGCCAGCAGCTTAGGGGGGAGGGTGCGGGAGGACACAGATACGCAGTATTTT; cdr3_aa: CASSLGGRVREDTDTQYF
d_call: NA; v_call: TRBV6-6; j_call: TRBJ1-2; clone_size: NA; cdr3_nt: TGTGCCAGCAGTCCTCAGAATAGGGGCTACACCTTC; cdr3_aa: CASSPQNRGYTF
d_call: TRBD2; v_call: TRBV2; j_call: TRBJ2-3; clone_size: NA; cdr3_nt: TGTGCCAGCAAACGACTAGCGGGGGAGGTCACAGATACGCAGTATTTT; cdr3_aa: CASKRLAGEVTDTQYF
d_call: NA; v_call: TRBV29-1; j_call: TRBJ2-2; clone_size: NA; cdr3_nt: TGCAGCGTTGAGGTGGTCGGGGAGCTGTTTTTT; cdr3_aa: CSVEVVGELFF
d_call: NA; v_call: TRBV5-4; j_call: TRBJ1-1; clone_size: once; cdr3_nt: TGTGCCAGCAGCTTGCCAGGGAGAGAAGGGTACTACACTGAAGCTTTCTTT; cdr3_aa: CASSLPGREGYYTEAFF
d_call: TRBD1; v_call: TRBV10-3; j_call: TRBJ2-2; clone_size: NA; cdr3_nt: TGTGCCATCACAAGGGACAGAGGGGCCGGGGAGCTGTTTTTT; cdr3_aa: CAITRDRGAGELFF
d_call: NA; v_call: TRBV7-3; j_call: TRBJ2-5; clone_size: NA; cdr3_nt: TGTGCCAGCAGCTTAAACCCAGGAGAAGAGACCCAGTACTTC; cdr3_aa: CASSLNPGEETQYF
d_call: NA; v_call: TRBV29-1; j_call: TRBJ2-4; clone_size: NA; cdr3_nt: TGCAGCGTTGAAGATCGTCGAGGCAAAAACATTCAGTACTTC; cdr3_aa: CSVEDRRGKNIQYF
d_call: NA; v_call: TRBV28; j_call: TRBJ2-6; clone_size: NA; cdr3_nt: TGTGCCAGCCTCTCTGGGGCCAACGTCCTGACTTTC; cdr3_aa: CASLSGANVLTF
d_call: NA; v_call: TRBV7-3; j_call: TRBJ1-2; clone_size: few; cdr3_nt: TGTGCCAGCAGCTTATCAGCGGATTATGGCTACACCTTC; cdr3_aa: CASSLSADYGYTF
d_call: TRBD2; v_call: TRBV7-6; j_call: TRBJ2-1; clone_size: NA; cdr3_nt: TGTGCCAGCAGTCGGCAAGGACTAGCGGGATTAAACAATGAGCAGTTCTTC; cdr3_aa: CASSRQGLAGLNNEQFF
d_call: TRBD1; v_call: TRBV7-3; j_call: TRBJ1-2; clone_size: NA; cdr3_nt: TGTGCCAGCAGCGATCGAGCGGGACAGGGGCGGACCTTC; cdr3_aa: CASSDRAGQGRTF